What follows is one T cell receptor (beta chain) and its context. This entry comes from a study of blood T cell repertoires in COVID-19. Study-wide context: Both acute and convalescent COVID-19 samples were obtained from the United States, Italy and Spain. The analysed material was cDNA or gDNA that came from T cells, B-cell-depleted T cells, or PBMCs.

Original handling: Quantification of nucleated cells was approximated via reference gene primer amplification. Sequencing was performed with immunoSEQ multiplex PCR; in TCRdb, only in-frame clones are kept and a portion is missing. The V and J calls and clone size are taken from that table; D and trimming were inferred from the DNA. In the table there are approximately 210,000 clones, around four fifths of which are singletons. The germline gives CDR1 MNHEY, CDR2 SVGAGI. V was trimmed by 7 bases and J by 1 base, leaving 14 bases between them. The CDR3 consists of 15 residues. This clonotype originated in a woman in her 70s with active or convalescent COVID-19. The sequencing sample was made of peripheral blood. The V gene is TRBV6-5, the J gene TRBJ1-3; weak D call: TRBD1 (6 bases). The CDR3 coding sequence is TGTGCCAGCACCTCTGACAGGTCTTCTGGAAACACCATATATTTT. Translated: CASTSDRSSGNTIYF.